Below are 29 T cell receptor beta chains sequenced from a single sample in a study of CD8 T cells in Susac syndrome. Random hexamers were used to reverse transcribe about 0.5 to 1 ug of RNA. TCRdb analysed the immunoSEQ multiplex PCR reads with MiXCR anew, one entry per CDR3 protein. Here the sample spans roughly 200,000 distinct CDR3 sequences, 85% to 95% being singletons. Sequencing used CD4+ T cells from PBMCs. The receptors originated from a human donor with multiple sclerosis.

The V and J genes are TRBV13 and TRBJ2-4, with D possibly matching TRBD1 (5 bases). V was clipped by 2 bases and J by 9 bases, with 14 bases between them. The germline V gene has CDR1 PRHDT and CDR2 FYEKMQ (reference sequence). This CDR3 is built from 14 residues. The CDR3 loop reads CASSLKTKRGIQYF. The CDR3 nucleotides read TGTGCCAGCAGCTTAAAAACCAAAAGGGGCATTCAGTACTTC. The whole variable domain, filled in from reference TRBV13 and TRBJ2-4, reads AAGVIQSPRHLIKEKRETATLKCYPIPRHDTVYWYQQGPGQDPQFLISFYEKMQSDKGSIPDRFSAQQFSDYHSELNMSSLELGDSALYFCASSLKTKRGIQYFGAGTRLSVL.

The chain couples TRBV3-1 to TRBJ2-5; possibly TRBD1 for D (6 bases). The CDR3 is 16 amino acids. With 1 base removed from V and 0 bases from J, the gap between germline ends came to 12 bases. Germline lookup yields CDR1 LGHDT and CDR2 YNNKEL (reference sequence). The CDR3: CASSQGLGANQETQYF. The CDR3 DNA reads as TGTGCCAGCAGCCAAGGTCTGGGGGCTAACCAAGAGACCCAGTACTTC.

The V call is TRBV20-1, the J call TRBJ2-1; 11 bases map to TRBD2. Germline V CDR1 and CDR2: DFQATT, SNEGSKA (reference sequence). The CDR3 totals 14 residues. J gave up 8 bases and V 2 bases, and 5 bases lay outside the gene matches. CDR3 amino acids: CSARLAGGGDEQFF. CDR3 sequence (DNA): TGCAGTGCTAGACTAGCGGGGGGTGGGGATGAGCAGTTCTTC.

The J gene is TRBJ2-7, the V gene TRBV27; D is possibly TRBD1 (5 bases). This CDR3 region has 16 residues. Germline V gene sequence: CDR1 MNHEY, CDR2 SMNVEV (reference sequence). Trimming took 5 bases from V and 2 from J, leaving 19 bases between them. CDR3 bases: TGTGCCAGCAGTAAACACCAGCAGGGAAGTCCCTACGAGCAGTACTTC. It specifies CASSKHQQGSPYEQYF.

J is TRBJ1-1 and V is TRBV13; 8 bases fit TRBD1. The CDR3 loop spans 14 amino acids. Unmatched junction bases numbered 6, after V lost 5 bases and J lost 4 bases. Germline V lookup: CDR1 PRHDT, CDR2 FYEKMQ (reference sequence). CDR3 loop: CASSPGGWGTEAFF. In DNA, the CDR3 is TGTGCCAGCAGCCCAGGGGGCTGGGGCACTGAAGCTTTCTTT.

The chain joins TRBV20-1 to TRBJ1-2; 7 bases match TRBD1. The CDR3 has 12 amino acids. Trimming removed 4 bases from V and 6 bases from J; junction bases left unmatched: 5. The germline gives CDR1 DFQATT, CDR2 SNEGSKA (reference sequence). The CDR3 DNA follows: TGCAGTGCTATAGGTACAGGGGATGGCTACACCTTC. Protein: CSAIGTGDGYTF.

The V and J genes are TRBV20-1 and TRBJ2-1, with TRBD2 matching 8 bases. Germline V lookup: CDR1 DFQATT, CDR2 SNEGSKA (reference sequence). This CDR3 is 13 amino acids long. Trimming at V came to 3 bases and at J to 7 bases, leaving 5 bases not matched to a gene. The CDR3 reads CSASGGARNEQFF. The CDR3, as DNA: TGCAGTGCTAGCGGGGGGGCCCGGAATGAGCAGTTCTTC.

The chain is built from TRBV3-1 and TRBJ2-3, with D possibly matching TRBD2 (5 bases). The V gene lost 8 bases and the J gene lost 4 bases, with 13 bases spanning the gap. There are 13 residues in the CDR3. CDR1 and CDR2 (germline): LGHDT, YNNKEL (reference sequence). DNA of the CDR3: TGTGCCAGCGAGGCGAGCGGCGCAGATACGCAGTATTTT. This encodes CASEASGADTQYF.

The V gene is TRBV10-3, the J gene TRBJ2-3; D call uncertain. Per the germline V gene, CDR1 is ENHRY and CDR2 is SYGVKD. The CDR3 contains 15 residues. V gave up 3 bases and J gave up 2 bases, with 12 bases separating them. CDR3 sequence (DNA): TGTGCCATCAGTGACCCACTAAGTAACACAGATACGCAGTATTTT. Protein product: CAISDPLSNTDTQYF.

Written as DNA, the CDR3 is TGCAGCGTTGAAGATCCTCGGACAGGCCCCTCCAATGAGCAGTTCTTC. This encodes CSVEDPRTGPSNEQFF. The rearrangement uses TRBV29-1 and TRBJ2-1; 7 bases agree with TRBD1. Losses at the gene ends were 0 bases for V and 6 bases for J; bases not matched to a gene: 11. Looked up from germline, CDR1 is SQVTM and CDR2 is ANQGSEA. This CDR3 is built from 16 residues.

The CDR3 sequence is CAWASARDQQQFF. The CDR3 DNA sequence: TGTGCCTGGGCCTCAGCCCGGGACCAACAACAGTTCTTC. V and J are TRBV30 and TRBJ2-1; either TRBD1 or TRBD2 may fit D (5 bases each). CDR3 length equals 13 residues. Germline-derived CDR1 and CDR2 are GTSNPN and SVGIG (reference sequence). Trimming stripped 5 bases from V and 13 bases from J, with 21 bases between.

This sequence joins TRBV20-1 and TRBJ2-5; D assignment may be TRBD1 or TRBD2 (5 bases each). Germline V gene lookup returns CDR1 DFQATT and CDR2 SNEGSKA (reference sequence). The V end lost 6 bases, the J end lost 1 base, and 18 bases lay between the germline ends. This CDR3 region has 15 residues. CDR3 loop: CSARDGADFQETQYF. The CDR3 DNA follows: TGCAGTGCGAGGGACGGGGCTGATTTCCAAGAGACCCAGTACTTC.

The chain joins TRBV18 to TRBJ2-5; D is possibly TRBD2 (5 bases). Germline CDR1 and CDR2: KGHSH and LQKENI. The CDR3 is 14 residues long. Trimming stripped 6 bases from V and 5 bases from J, with 16 bases between. CDR3 nucleotide sequence: TGTGCCAGCTCCTGGACCGTCGGGGAGGAGACCCAGTACTTC. Protein sequence: CASSWTVGEETQYF.

V usage is TRBV7-3 and J usage is TRBJ2-7; no firm D call. Germline loops: CDR1 SGHTA, CDR2 FQGTGA. Between the trimmed V and J ends, which lost 2 bases and 2 bases, there was a span of 7 bases. There are 13 residues in the CDR3. CDR3 coding DNA: TGTGCCAGCAGCTTAGGACCGCCCTACGAGCAGTACTTC. This sequence encodes CASSLGPPYEQYF.

The chain has TRBV30 and TRBJ1-6; D ambiguous. V was pared by 4 bases and J by 7 bases, with 8 bases between. The CDR3 sequence is 12 residues long. Germline V CDR1 and CDR2: GTSNPN, SVGIG (reference sequence). CDR3 bases: TGTGCCTGGACTCCGGGGAATTCACCCCTCCACTTT. Its translation is CAWTPGNSPLHF.

The genes are TRBV29-1 and TRBJ2-7; 8 nucleotides align to TRBD1. CDR3 length: 13 amino acids. Looked up from germline, CDR1 is SQVTM and CDR2 is ANQGSEA. V was clipped by 6 bases and J by 2 bases; unmatched bases: 6. Here the CDR3 reads CSVGQGVTYEQYF. The CDR3 DNA is TGCAGCGTCGGACAGGGAGTGACCTACGAGCAGTACTTC.

The chain couples TRBV29-1 to TRBJ2-7; D ambiguous. Trimming pared 2 bases from V and 2 bases from J, leaving 13 bases between. Germline V gives CDR1 SQVTM, CDR2 ANQGSEA. CDR3 length: 14 amino acids. The CDR3 DNA reads as TGCAGCGTTGAAATTTCCGGCAACCCCTACGAGCAGTACTTC. Translated: CSVEISGNPYEQYF.

This chain joins TRBV29-1 and TRBJ1-1; D remains unclear. V gave up 7 bases and J gave up 1 base, with 16 bases separating them. CDR3 length: 14 amino acids. Germline V CDR1 and CDR2: SQVTM, ANQGSEA. This CDR3 reads CSGWTRTENTEAFF. Written as DNA, the CDR3 is TGCAGCGGTTGGACTAGGACGGAGAACACTGAAGCTTTCTTT.

This clonotype has a single count. The chain carries TRBV2 and TRBJ2-2; unclear D gene. The length of the CDR3 is 15 residues. Germline values: CDR1 SNHLY, CDR2 FYNNEI. V was trimmed by 5 bases and J by 0 bases, leaving 10 bases between them. Written as DNA, the CDR3 is TGTGCCAGCAGTAACCAGATAGCGAACACCGGGGAGCTGTTTTTT. Translation: CASSNQIANTGELFF. The whole variable domain, filled in from reference TRBV2 and TRBJ2-2, reads EPEVTQTPSHQVTQMGQEVILRCVPISNHLYFYWYRQILGQKVEFLVSFYNNEISEKSEIFDDQFSVERPDGSNFTLKIRSTKLEDSAMYFCASSNQIANTGELFFGEGSRLTVL.

The chain combines TRBV29-1 with TRBJ1-2, with 10 bases matching TRBD1. This CDR3 region has 12 residues. Germline V gene lookup returns CDR1 SQVTM and CDR2 ANQGSEA. The V and J ends lost 5 bases and 7 bases, in that order; junction bases with no gene match: 4. In DNA, the CDR3 is TGCAGCGTTTATCGACAGGGGGCTGGCTACACCTTC. As protein: CSVYRQGAGYTF.

The V call is TRBV29-1, the J call TRBJ2-3; 9 positions agree with TRBD2. V lost 6 bases, J lost 4 bases, and 5 bases stayed unmatched. The CDR3 runs to 13 residues. Looked up from germline, CDR1 is SQVTM and CDR2 is ANQGSEA. The CDR3: CSVDAGGPDTQYF. The CDR3 DNA reads as TGCAGCGTGGATGCGGGGGGGCCAGATACGCAGTATTTT.

The genes are TRBV9 and TRBJ1-1; no reliable D call. Germline CDR1 and CDR2: SGDLS and YYNGEE. CDR3 length: 13 amino acids. Between the trimmed V and J ends, which lost 4 bases and 3 bases, there was a span of 10 bases. This chain's CDR3 is CASSPERDTEAFF. CDR3 DNA: TGTGCCAGCAGCCCTGAAAGGGACACTGAAGCTTTCTTT.

This clonotype is a singleton in its sample. The chain carries TRBV12-3 or TRBV12-4 and TRBJ2-4, with 7 nucleotides matching TRBD1. The trim removed 5 bases at V and 1 base at J, leaving 5 bases unmatched. The CDR3 runs 15 residues. CDR3 coding DNA: TGTGCCAGCAGTACAGGGGTCGCTGCCAAAAACATTCAGTACTTC. Translating it yields CASSTGVAAKNIQYF.

This rearrangement joins TRBV29-1 to TRBJ2-5, with D perhaps TRBD1 or TRBD2 (6 bases each). Germline-derived CDR1 and CDR2 are SQVTM and ANQGSEA. The CDR3 length is 12 residues. With 7 bases removed from V and 7 bases from J, the gap between germline ends came to 16 bases. This chain's CDR3 is CSAGEVQGTQYF. Written as DNA, the CDR3 is TGCAGCGCAGGGGAGGTTCAGGGGACCCAGTACTTC.

V is TRBV5-4 and J is TRBJ1-2; no definite D call. V was pared by 5 bases and J by 7 bases, with 15 bases between. This CDR3 spans 13 amino acids. Germline lookup yields CDR1 SGHNT and CDR2 YYREEE (reference sequence). CDR3 residues: CASSQDVLGGYTF. DNA of the CDR3: TGTGCCAGCAGTCAGGACGTGCTGGGTGGCTACACCTTC.

The chain carries TRBV12-3 or TRBV12-4 and TRBJ2-3; 7 bases are shared with TRBD1. This CDR3 has 13 residues. V lost 6 bases, J lost 2 bases, and 2 bases stayed unmatched. CDR3 nucleotides: TGTGCCAGCAGGGACAGGCTCACAGATACGCAGTATTTT. This codes for CASRDRLTDTQYF.

In this sample, this clonotype turned up once. The CDR3 bases are TGTGCCAGCAGCGCAGCGCGGGGCTACACCTTC. Protein sequence: CASSAARGYTF. The chain couples TRBV9 to TRBJ1-2; D is unresolved. The V end was cut by 3 bases, the J end by 8 bases, with 8 bases between. The CDR3 is 11 amino acids. Germline CDR1 is SGDLS and CDR2 is YYNGEE. The full variable domain, its missing parts supplied by reference TRBV9 and TRBJ1-2, is DSGVTQTPKHLITATGQRVTLRCSPRSGDLSVYWYQQSLDQGLQFLIQYYNGEERAKGNILERFSAQQFPDLHSELNLSSLELGDSALYFCASSAARGYTFGSGTRLTVV.

V is TRBV5-1 and J is TRBJ2-7, with D possibly being TRBD1 or TRBD2 (6 bases each). Trimming took 4 bases from V and 2 from J, leaving 16 bases between them. The CDR3 spans 15 residues. CDR1 and CDR2 from the germline V gene are SGHRS and YFSETQ. The CDR3 nucleotides are TGCGCCAGCAGCCCCGGGTGGGGGGCGACCTACGAGCAGTACGTC. Its translation is CASSPGWGATYEQYV.

The chain recombines TRBV27 with TRBJ1-2; perhaps TRBD1 as D (6 bases). The CDR3 runs 14 residues. Germline V gene data show CDR1 as MNHEY and CDR2 as SMNVEV (reference sequence). Deletions cut 5 bases from V and 4 bases from J, with 14 bases between. CDR3 in DNA: TGTGCCAGCAGTCCTAACGGGGGCACCTATGGCTACACCTTC. It yields the protein CASSPNGGTYGYTF.